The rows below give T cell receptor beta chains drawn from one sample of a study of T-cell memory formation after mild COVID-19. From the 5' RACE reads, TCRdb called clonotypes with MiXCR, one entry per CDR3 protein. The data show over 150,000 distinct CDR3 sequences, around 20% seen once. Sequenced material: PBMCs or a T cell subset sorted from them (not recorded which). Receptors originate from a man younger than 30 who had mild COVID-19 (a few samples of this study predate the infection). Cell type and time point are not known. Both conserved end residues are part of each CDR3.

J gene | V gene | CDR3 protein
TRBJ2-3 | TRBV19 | CASSRTADTQYF
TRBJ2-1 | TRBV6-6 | CASEVARNEQFF
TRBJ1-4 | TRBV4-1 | CASSRLQGENEKLFF
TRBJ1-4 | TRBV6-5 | CASSQTSGARKLFF
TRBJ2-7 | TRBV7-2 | CASSPTGGAAYEQYF
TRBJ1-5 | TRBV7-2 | CASSRATANQPQHF
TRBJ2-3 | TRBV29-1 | CSVRITIGDTQYF
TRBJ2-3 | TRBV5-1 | CASSLVTWTDTDTQYF
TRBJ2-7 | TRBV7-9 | CASSSGQWHYEQYF
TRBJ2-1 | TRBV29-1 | CSVGGGDEQFF
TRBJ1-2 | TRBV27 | CASSLGYQNYGYTF
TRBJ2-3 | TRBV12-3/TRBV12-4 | CASSLRRDGRDTQYF
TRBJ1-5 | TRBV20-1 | CSARAGQPQHF
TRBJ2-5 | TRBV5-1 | CASSPRTGRETQYF
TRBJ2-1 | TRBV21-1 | CASSKGELDNEQFF
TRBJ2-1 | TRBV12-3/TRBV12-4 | CASTPFRAVEQFF
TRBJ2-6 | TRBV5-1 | CASSLSKTGANVLTF
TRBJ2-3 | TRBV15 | CATSAEPTPGVTQYF
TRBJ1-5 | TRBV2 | CASVTRQGLDQPQHF
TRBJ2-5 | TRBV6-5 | CASSYLGTVQETQYF
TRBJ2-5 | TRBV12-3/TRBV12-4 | CASSTGQGVETQYF
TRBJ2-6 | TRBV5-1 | CASSPFAPGANVLTF
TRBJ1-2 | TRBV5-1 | CASSLGLEDGYTF
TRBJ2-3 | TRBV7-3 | CASSDRGGGTDTQYF
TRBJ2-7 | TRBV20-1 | CSARSQGPTYEQYF
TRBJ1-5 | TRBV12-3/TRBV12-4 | CASSSDSYESNQPQHF
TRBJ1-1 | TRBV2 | CASREGVLMNTEAFF
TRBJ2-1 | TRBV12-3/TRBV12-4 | CASSPRSDNEQFF
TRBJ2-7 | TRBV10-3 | CAISDSGAYSYEQYF
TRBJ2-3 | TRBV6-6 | CASSYGQLYTDTQYF
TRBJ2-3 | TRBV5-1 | CASSLDAGSTDTQYF
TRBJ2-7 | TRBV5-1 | CASSWLTGGDYEQYF
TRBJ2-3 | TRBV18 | CASSPSGFGTDTQYF
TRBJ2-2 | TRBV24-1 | CATSARRGTGELFF
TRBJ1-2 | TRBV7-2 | CASSLRASGYTF
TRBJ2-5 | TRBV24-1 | CATSQGVTETQYF
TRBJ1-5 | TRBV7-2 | CASSLDGKPHQPQHF
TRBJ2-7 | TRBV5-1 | CASSFSGDYEQYF
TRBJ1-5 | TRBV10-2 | CASSVGTQPQHF
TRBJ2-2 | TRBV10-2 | CASTPQRTDTGELFF
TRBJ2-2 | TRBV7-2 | CASSLRLAFAGELFF
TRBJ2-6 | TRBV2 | CASSVGPSGANVLTF
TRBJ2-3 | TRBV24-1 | CATSDLTGWSDTQYF
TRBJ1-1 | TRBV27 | CASRGTGKTEAFF
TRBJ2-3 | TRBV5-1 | CASSPGQGFGDTQYF
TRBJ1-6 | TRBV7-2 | CASSLYNSPLHF
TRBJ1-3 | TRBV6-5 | CASRPGQAISGNTIYF
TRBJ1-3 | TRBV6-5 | CASRRGSGNTIYF
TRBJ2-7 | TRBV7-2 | CASSLGTGFYEQYF
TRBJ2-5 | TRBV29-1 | CSGKTGGETQYF
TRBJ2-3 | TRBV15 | CATSRVSGNTDTQYF
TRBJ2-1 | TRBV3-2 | CASSQEDGHSYNEQFF
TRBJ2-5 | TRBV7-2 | CASSLALGRETQYF
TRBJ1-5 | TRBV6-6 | CASSYPPKTGFGNQPQHF
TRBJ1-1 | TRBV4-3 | CASSQDSGYTEAFF
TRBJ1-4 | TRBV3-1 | CASSQASGGRASEKLFF
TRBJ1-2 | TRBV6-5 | CASSYSGQGSYGYTF